One sample yielded the 24 T cell receptor beta chains listed below, sequenced in a study of blood T cell repertoires in COVID-19. Clones were sequenced by immunoSEQ multiplex PCR, and TCRdb holds only the in-frame ones, with some missing. The sample consists of about 190,000 clones, 80% to 85% of them appearing once. Sequencing was carried out using PBMCs or T cells enriched from blood (not recorded which). Receptor source: a woman younger than 45 who had been exposed to COVID-19.

The chain uses TRBV9 and TRBJ1-2; 9 positions match TRBD1. Germline CDR1 SGDLS, CDR2 YYNGEE. The V gene end was trimmed by 3 bases and the J gene end by 4 bases; junction bases not matched to a gene: 4. The CDR3 is 14 amino acids. CDR3 in amino acids: CASSGGQGSYGYTF. The CDR3 DNA follows: TGTGCCAGCAGCGGAGGACAGGGGAGCTATGGCTACACCTTC.

This rearrangement joins TRBV27 to TRBJ1-3; D possibly corresponds to TRBD1 (6 bases). CDR1 is MNHEY and CDR2 is SMNVEV in the germline V gene (reference sequence). The CDR3 contains 13 residues. The V gene lost 6 bases and the J gene lost 2 bases, with 8 bases spanning the gap. CDR3 sequence: CASRPGAGNTIYF. CDR3 nucleotides: TGTGCCAGCAGACCAGGGGCTGGAAACACCATATATTTT.

This clone showed up just once. The chain employs TRBV5-1 and TRBJ2-1, with D perhaps TRBD1 (6 bases). V lost 3 bases and J lost 8, with 18 bases in between. Germline V lookup: CDR1 SGHRS, CDR2 YFSETQ. The CDR3 is made up of 15 amino acids. The CDR3 region is CASSYLGFRGDEQFF. The CDR3 bases are TGCGCCAGCAGCTATCTAGGTTTCAGGGGTGATGAGCAGTTCTTC.

J is TRBJ1-1 and V is TRBV19, with a tentative D call TRBD1 (5 bases). Germline V gene lookup returns CDR1 LNHDA and CDR2 SQIVND (reference sequence). The CDR3 is 12 residues long. The V and J ends lost 7 bases and 6 bases respectively, with 12 bases between them. As DNA, the CDR3 is TGTGCCAGTATAGGGGCCCGGCCTGAAGCTTTCTTT. It specifies CASIGARPEAFF.

The chain links TRBV3-1 (or the pseudogene TRBV3-2) to TRBJ2-7; D possibly corresponds to TRBD2 (5 bases). Trimming removed 5 bases from V and 2 bases from J, with 13 bases in between. This CDR3 has 14 amino acids. CDR1 and CDR2 from the germline V gene are LGHDT and YNNKEL (reference sequence). CDR3 nucleotide sequence: TGTGCCAGCAGCTTAGGACTGAACACCTACGAGCAGTACTTC. The encoded protein is CASSLGLNTYEQYF.

Notes on this clone: Other DNA variants within this sample encode the same CDR3. The chain links TRBV4-3 to TRBJ1-5; D is unclear. Germline CDR1 LGHNA, CDR2 YSLEER. The CDR3 consists of 14 residues. V lost 0 bases and J lost 4, with 7 bases in between. CDR3 bases: TGCGCCAGCAGCCAAGACCACGGGAATCAGCCCCAGCATTTT. Amino acids: CASSQDHGNQPQHF.

This chain uses TRBV3-1 (or the pseudogene TRBV3-2) with TRBJ1-4; 7 nucleotides agree with TRBD1. Losses at the gene ends were 5 bases for V and 5 bases for J; bases not matched to a gene: 5. The CDR3 runs 14 residues. Germline V gene sequence: CDR1 LGHDT, CDR2 YNNKEL (reference sequence). For the CDR3, the DNA is TGTGCCAGCAGCGAAGCGGGACAGAATGAAAAACTGTTTTTT. Amino acids: CASSEAGQNEKLFF.

The gene calls are TRBV29-1 and TRBJ2-3; D tentatively fits TRBD1 or TRBD2 (6 bases each). The CDR3 is made up of 11 amino acids. Trimming removed 6 bases from V and 7 bases from J, with 11 bases in between. Germline V gene sequence: CDR1 SQVTM, CDR2 ANQGSEA. This CDR3 reads CSVGGTHTQYF. The CDR3 DNA sequence: TGCAGCGTGGGCGGGACACATACGCAGTATTTT.

The chain employs TRBV9 and TRBJ1-5, with TRBD1 as a possible D gene (6 bases). Germline CDR1 SGDLS, CDR2 YYNGEE. Trimming left V 3 bases short and J 3 bases short, with 13 bases between. The CDR3 consists of 15 residues. The CDR3 protein is CASSAGVTANQPQHF. In DNA, the CDR3 is TGTGCCAGCAGCGCAGGGGTAACAGCCAATCAGCCCCAGCATTTT.

V gene TRBV10-3 combines with J gene TRBJ2-7, with TRBD1 matching 11 bases. Unmatched junction bases numbered 18, after V lost 11 bases and J lost 9 bases. CDR3 length: 15 amino acids. The V gene's germline CDR1 is ENHRY and CDR2 SYGVKD. This CDR3 is CAAQEGTGGIVGQYF. The CDR3 DNA is TGTGCCGCCCAGGAGGGGACAGGGGGAATTGTTGGGCAGTACTTC.

As regards this clone: At one boundary the junction diverges from the germline segment, which might be a read error. The chain uses TRBV7-7 and TRBJ2-3; 11 nucleotides line up with TRBD2. The germline V gene has CDR1 SSHAT and CDR2 FNYEAQ (reference sequence). The CDR3 is made up of 17 amino acids. The chain's CDR3 is CASSPEIIAGGPDTQYF. CDR3 DNA: TGTGCTAGCAGCCCTGAGATAATAGCGGGGGGGCCAGATACGCAGTATTTT. Drawing the rest from reference TRBV7-7 and TRBJ2-3, the complete variable domain is GAGVSQSPRYKVTKRGQDVTLRCDPISSHATLYWYQQALGQGPEFLTYFNYEAQPDKSGLPSDRFSAERPEGSISTLTIQRTEQRDSAMYRCASSPEIIAGGPDTQYFGPGTRLTVL.

The chain carries TRBV2 and TRBJ1-2; D is perhaps TRBD1 (6 bases). Per germline, CDR1 SNHLY and CDR2 FYNNEI. The V end was cut by 5 bases, the J end by 2 bases, with 9 bases between. The CDR3 is 13 amino acids. The CDR3 nucleotides are TGTGCCAGCAGTCTCGACAGGAACTATGGCTACACCTTC. It translates to CASSLDRNYGYTF. Together with reference TRBV2 and TRBJ1-2, the CDR3 gives the full variable domain: EPEVTQTPSHQVTQMGQEVILRCVPISNHLYFYWYRQILGQKVEFLVSFYNNEISEKSEIFDDQFSVERPDGSNFTLKIRSTKLEDSAMYFCASSLDRNYGYTFGSGTRLTVV.

CDR3 residues: CASSQSPGTGTYGYTF. CDR3 DNA: TGCGCCAGCAGCCAATCCCCCGGGACAGGAACCTATGGCTACACCTTC. The V and J genes are TRBV4-1 and TRBJ1-2; 8 nucleotides agree with TRBD1. The CDR3 sequence is 16 residues long. Looked up from germline, CDR1 is MGHRA and CDR2 is YSYEKL. Losses at the gene ends were 2 bases for V and 4 bases for J; bases not matched to a gene: 9.

In DNA form, the CDR3 reads TGTGCCTGCAGGGACAGGGGAACTTTCACCTTC. It is translated as CACRDRGTFTF. The chain is built from TRBV30 and TRBJ1-2; 10 nucleotides align to TRBD1. CDR1 is GTSNPN, CDR2 SVGIG, per germline (reference sequence). The V and J ends lost 6 bases and 13 bases, in that order; junction bases with no gene match: 8. This CDR3 has 11 residues.

This clone has only one observation. This CDR3 is CASSIAGPYNEQFF. The CDR3, as DNA: TGTGCCAGCTCAATAGCGGGGCCTTACAATGAGCAGTTCTTC. The chain joins TRBV27 to TRBJ2-1, with 8 bases matching TRBD2. Germline-derived CDR1 and CDR2 are MNHEY and SMNVEV (reference sequence). V was pared by 8 bases and J by 4 bases, with 7 bases of the junction left unmatched. The CDR3 is 14 amino acids.

The chain is built from TRBV5-8 and TRBJ2-1; 7 bases are shared with TRBD1. Trimming at V came to 10 bases and at J to 4 bases, leaving 2 bases not matched to a gene. CDR3 length equals 11 residues. The germline V gene has CDR1 SGHTS and CDR2 YDEGEE. The DNA of the CDR3 is TGTGCCGCGACAGGGTACAATGAGCAGTTCTTC. This translates into CAATGYNEQFF.

This chain joins TRBV7-9 and TRBJ2-3; TRBD2 matches 7 bases. With 4 bases clipped from V and 2 bases from J, the junction kept 18 bases outside the gene matches. CDR3 size: 19 residues. CDR1 is SEHNR, CDR2 FQNEAQ, per germline (reference sequence). CDR3 in DNA: TGTGCCAGCAGCTCCTCCCTCTACACTAGCGTTTGGTTCACAGATACGCAGTATTTT. Translation: CASSSSLYTSVWFTDTQYF.

The chain combines TRBV5-1 with TRBJ2-1, with TRBD2 matching over 13 bases. V gave up 0 bases and J gave up 5 bases; unmatched junction bases: 11. This CDR3 is 19 amino acids long. CDR1 SGHRS and CDR2 YFSETQ come from the germline V gene. As DNA, the CDR3 is TGCGCCAGCAGCTTGGGACTAGCGGGGGGCGACCTTTTGGACAATGAGCAGTTCTTC. Amino acids: CASSLGLAGGDLLDNEQFF. The full variable domain, in which reference TRBV5-1 and TRBJ2-1 provide the parts outside the CDR3, is KAGVTQTPRYLIKTRGQQVTLSCSPISGHRSVSWYQQTPGQGLQFLFEYFSETQRNKGNFPGRFSGRQFSNSRSEMNVSTLELGDSALYLCASSLGLAGGDLLDNEQFFGPGTRLTVL.

This chain connects TRBV3-1 (or the pseudogene TRBV3-2) to TRBJ2-7; the D gene is possibly TRBD2 (6 bases). V was cut by 6 bases and J by 5 bases, with 23 bases left in between. From germline, CDR1 is LGHDT and CDR2 YNNKEL (reference sequence). This CDR3 has 16 residues. CDR3 amino acids: CASRGTRAIAGNEQYF. CDR3 sequence (DNA): TGTGCCAGCAGGGGGACTCGGGCCATCGCCGGGAACGAGCAGTACTTC.

The rearrangement joins TRBV12-3 or TRBV12-4 to TRBJ1-1, with 7 bases that match TRBD1. The CDR3 totals 13 residues. With V trimmed by 5 bases and J by 7 bases, 7 bases remained unmatched. The DNA for the CDR3 is TGTGCCAGCAGTCCCACCCGGACAGGTGAAGCTTTCTTT. Residues: CASSPTRTGEAFF.

The chain combines TRBV4-1 with TRBJ1-1, with 7 positions matching TRBD1. CDR1 is MGHRA and CDR2 is YSYEKL in the germline V gene. The junction had 16 bases not matched to a gene; V was cut back by 5 bases and J by 1 base. This CDR3 contains 18 residues. The CDR3 sequence: CASSDPEGRGKENTEAFF. DNA for the CDR3: TGCGCCAGCAGCGACCCCGAGGGCAGGGGGAAGGAGAACACTGAAGCTTTCTTT.

V is TRBV5-1 and J is TRBJ1-2; D is unclear. The CDR3 loop spans 14 amino acids. V was pared by 1 base and J by 6 bases, with 13 bases between. The V gene's germline CDR1 is SGHRS and CDR2 YFSETQ. CDR3 residues: CASSLRGLADGYTF. The CDR3 nucleotides read TGCGCCAGCAGCTTGCGAGGGCTAGCCGATGGCTACACCTTC.

The chain combines TRBV2 with TRBJ1-1; 10 nucleotides align to TRBD1. CDR3 length equals 14 residues. Germline-derived CDR1 and CDR2 are SNHLY and FYNNEI. The junction had 1 base not matched to a gene; V was cut back by 6 bases and J by 0 bases. The CDR3 DNA is TGTGCCAGCAGGGGACAGGGGATGAACACTGAAGCTTTCTTT. It specifies CASRGQGMNTEAFF. Combining the CDR3 with reference TRBV2 and TRBJ1-1 gives the whole variable domain EPEVTQTPSHQVTQMGQEVILRCVPISNHLYFYWYRQILGQKVEFLVSFYNNEISEKSEIFDDQFSVERPDGSNFTLKIRSTKLEDSAMYFCASRGQGMNTEAFFGQGTRLTVV.

The chain recombines TRBV6-2 or TRBV6-3 with TRBJ1-5; D not certain. The CDR3 covers 15 residues. Germline values: CDR1 MNHEY, CDR2 SVGEGT. The ends were cut back, 5 bases at V and 0 bases at J, with 11 bases in the middle. The CDR3 nucleotides are TGTGCCAGCAGTACCCGCGGGTTTAGCAATCAGCCCCAGCATTTT. It encodes CASSTRGFSNQPQHF.